The 6 T cell receptor beta chains presented below share a single source sample, sequenced in a study of cytomegalovirus exposure and HLA in healthy donors. PCR was performed using 60 Vbeta and 13 Jbeta primers. The repertoire was sequenced with immunoSEQ multiplex PCR; TCRdb's copy has only in-frame clones and lacks some. The repertoire holds 85,000 to 130,000 clones, with 70% to 85% as singletons. The sequenced material came from PBMCs. Receptors were obtained from a man in his sixties in good health and CMV-seronegative.

This chain connects TRBV5-4 to TRBJ1-2; no firm D call. Trimming cost V 7 bases and J 2 bases, with 15 bases left between them. The CDR3 has 14 amino acids. The germline V gene encodes CDR1 SGHNT and CDR2 YYREEE (reference sequence). CDR3 sequence (DNA): TGTGCCAGCGGGGATTCTACTAGGAACTATGGCTACACCTTC. It encodes CASGDSTRNYGYTF. Supplemented by reference TRBV5-4 and TRBJ1-2, the full variable domain reads ETGVTQSPTHLIKTRGQQVTLRCSSQSGHNTVSWYQQALGQGPQFIFQYYREEENGRGNFPPRFSGLQFPNYSSELNVNALELDDSALYLCASGDSTRNYGYTFGSGTRLTVV.

The chain links TRBV7-2 to TRBJ1-5; 8 nucleotides line up with TRBD1. CDR1 is SGHTA and CDR2 is FQGNSA in the germline V gene. The CDR3 consists of 16 residues. The ends lost 4 bases at V and 6 bases at J; junction bases unmatched: 11. CDR3 sequence: CASSSSAGGSGQPQHF. The DNA for the CDR3 is TGTGCCAGCAGCTCCAGCGCAGGGGGCTCGGGTCAGCCCCAGCATTTT.

There are a few counts of this clone. The chain joins TRBV30 to TRBJ2-7; tentatively, D is TRBD1 (6 bases). Per the germline V gene, CDR1 is GTSNPN and CDR2 is SVGIG (reference sequence). Trimming removed 0 bases at V and 3 bases at J, with 15 bases between. The CDR3 runs to 15 residues. The CDR3 sequence: CAWSVQGRWNYEQYF. DNA of the CDR3: TGTGCCTGGAGTGTACAGGGTAGGTGGAACTACGAGCAGTACTTC.

The genes are TRBV2 and TRBJ2-2, with 9 bases fitting TRBD1. Germline V lookup: CDR1 SNHLY, CDR2 FYNNEI. This CDR3 comprises 14 residues. Trimming cost V 5 bases and J 6 bases; bases outside gene matches: 4. CDR3 sequence reads: CASSWDRESGELFF. The CDR3 DNA is TGTGCCAGCAGTTGGGACAGGGAATCCGGGGAGCTGTTTTTT.

The chain employs TRBV4-1 and TRBJ1-5; 7 bases agree with TRBD1. CDR3 length: 18 amino acids. Per the germline V gene, CDR1 is MGHRA and CDR2 is YSYEKL. The V gene end was trimmed by 0 bases and the J gene end by 5 bases; junction bases not matched to a gene: 13. For the CDR3, the DNA is TGCGCCAGCAGCCAAGACAAGACAGGGCTCCAAACTTATCAGCCCCAGCATTTT. Encoded protein: CASSQDKTGLQTYQPQHF.

The chain combines TRBV7-2 with TRBJ2-3; D call uncertain. Deletions cut 2 bases from V and 5 bases from J, with 5 bases between. Germline values: CDR1 SGHTA, CDR2 FQGNSA. The CDR3 runs 12 residues. The CDR3 loop reads CASSLFKDTQYF. As DNA, the CDR3 is TGTGCCAGCAGCTTATTCAAAGATACGCAGTATTTT.